The 10 T cell receptor beta chains in this list originate from one sample, sequenced in a study of OX40 agonist ivuxolimab in advanced cancers. Method: immunoSEQ multiplex PCR; TCRdb's copy keeps in-frame clones and lacks some. Of approximately 70,000 clones in the sample, approximately 87% are singletons; the top ten hold approximately 6.1%. Sequencing was performed on CD4+ or CD8+ T cells sorted from blood, taken in a trial of the OX40 agonist ivuxolimab. The origin of the receptors is an adult with an advanced solid tumor such as melanoma, head and neck, liver or kidney cancer.

The V call is TRBV5-6, the J call TRBJ1-2; D is uncertain. V gave up 5 bases and J gave up 7 bases, with 18 bases separating them. This CDR3 spans 14 amino acids. Germline V CDR1 and CDR2: SGHDT, YYEEEE. For the CDR3, the DNA is TGTGCCAGCAGTATTCTGTCACAACTCTTTGGCTACACCTTC. Its translation is CASSILSQLFGYTF.

The rearrangement uses TRBV7-3 and TRBJ1-5; D remains ambiguous. The germline V gene has CDR1 SGHTA and CDR2 FQGTGA. This CDR3 is built from 13 residues. Trimming took 4 bases from V and 2 from J, leaving 6 bases between them. CDR3 nucleotides: TGTGCCAGCAGCTCGGATCGCAATCAGCCCCAGCATTTT. Its protein product is CASSSDRNQPQHF.

The J gene is TRBJ1-3, the V gene TRBV30; D is possibly TRBD1 (6 bases). Germline CDR1 reads GTSNPN; CDR2 reads SVGIG (reference sequence). CDR3 length: 15 residues. V was trimmed by 1 base and J by 4 bases, leaving 14 bases between them. This CDR3 is CAWSGRQGMGNTIYF. Written as DNA, the CDR3 is TGTGCCTGGAGTGGACGGCAGGGGATGGGAAACACCATATATTTT.

This rearrangement joins TRBV28 to TRBJ2-3; TRBD1 agrees at 7 bases. J gave up 4 bases and V 3 bases, and 22 bases lay outside the gene matches. The CDR3 extends over 20 amino acids. Germline lookup yields CDR1 MDHEN and CDR2 SYDVKM. The CDR3 here is CASSLTGSWGIDGRADTQYF. Written as DNA, the CDR3 is TGTGCCAGCAGTTTGACAGGGTCGTGGGGAATAGACGGCAGAGCAGATACGCAGTATTTT.

The gene calls are TRBV2 and TRBJ2-5; 8 bases match TRBD1. The J segment lost 0 bases and the V segment lost 3 bases, leaving 6 bases of the junction unmatched. CDR3 size: 16 residues. The germline V gene has CDR1 SNHLY and CDR2 FYNNEI. CDR3 sequence reads: CASSETDRVNQETQYF. The CDR3 bases are TGTGCCAGCAGTGAGACGGACAGGGTTAACCAAGAGACCCAGTACTTC.

V usage is TRBV7-9 and J usage is TRBJ1-6; D possibly corresponds to TRBD1 (6 bases). The CDR3 contains 16 residues. The V gene's germline CDR1 is SEHNR and CDR2 FQNEAQ (reference sequence). With 6 bases removed from V and 1 base from J, the gap between germline ends came to 13 bases. CDR3 nucleotides: TGTGCCAGCAGAGCGGACAGTGGGTCCTATAATTCACCCCTCCACTTT. Encoded protein: CASRADSGSYNSPLHF.

The genes are TRBV7-2 and TRBJ1-2; D perhaps matches TRBD1 (6 bases). The CDR3 loop spans 17 amino acids. CDR1 SGHTA and CDR2 FQGNSA come from the germline V gene. V lost 4 bases, J lost 4 bases, and 22 bases lay in between. CDR3 protein: CASSSNTGLFYTYGYTF. The CDR3 coding sequence is TGTGCCAGCAGCTCGAACACAGGGCTGTTCTACACCTATGGCTACACCTTC.

The rearrangement joins TRBV29-1 to TRBJ1-2; 7 bases match TRBD1. The V segment lost 5 bases and the J segment 6 bases; nucleotides outside the gene matches: 6. The germline V gene has CDR1 SQVTM and CDR2 ANQGSEA. This CDR3 has 12 amino acids. This CDR3 reads CSVIIDRDGYTF. The CDR3 nucleotides are TGCAGCGTTATTATAGACAGGGATGGCTACACCTTC. Full variable domain (remainder filled in from reference TRBV29-1 and TRBJ1-2): SAVISQKPSRDICQRGTSLTIQCQVDSQVTMMFWYRQQPGQSLTLIATANQGSEATYESGFVIDKFPISRPNLTFSTLTVSNMSPEDSSIYLCSVIIDRDGYTFGSGTRLTVV.

The V and J genes are TRBV15 and TRBJ1-1; D not certain. The germline V gene has CDR1 LNHNV and CDR2 YYDKDF (reference sequence). V shed 4 bases and J shed 1 base, with 13 bases lying between them. This CDR3 comprises 15 residues. CDR3 nucleotide sequence: TGTGCCACCAGCAACTTTGAGCGGGGGAACACTGAAGCTTTCTTT. Translated, it gives CATSNFERGNTEAFF.

The chain is built from TRBV27 and TRBJ2-7; 9 bases agree with TRBD1. This CDR3 region has 14 residues. With V trimmed by 5 bases and J by 2 bases, 4 bases remained unmatched. Germline loops: CDR1 MNHEY, CDR2 SMNVEV (reference sequence). The CDR3 sequence is CASSTRQGAYEQYF. Written as DNA, the CDR3 is TGTGCCAGCAGTACGCGACAGGGGGCCTACGAGCAGTACTTC.